These 27 T cell receptor beta chains came from one sample sequenced in a study of graft-versus-host responses after intestinal transplantation. Produced via immunoSEQ multiplex PCR; TCRdb's table is partial and in-frame only. The sample yields about 82,000 clones, 90% to 95% seen once. Their antigens are not known. This specimen was unstimulated CD4+ T cells sorted from spleen or lymph node cells, taken before intestinal transplant. Receptors originate from a human donor who received an intestinal transplant.

The rearrangement links TRBV5-1 to TRBJ2-5; the D gene is possibly TRBD1 (6 bases). The DNA end lines up better with TRBJ2-7; the J call may be wrong. The CDR3 extends over 14 amino acids. Germline V gene data show CDR1 as SGHRS and CDR2 as YFSETQ. The CDR3 bases are TGCGCCAGCAGCAGGACAGTCGACTCCTACGAGCAGTACTTC. Protein: CASSRTVDSYEQYF.

The rearrangement joins TRBV10-2 to TRBJ2-7; 10 bases are shared with TRBD2. The CDR3 is 13 residues long. The ends lost 10 bases at V and 2 bases at J; junction bases unmatched: 5. The V gene's germline CDR1 is WSHSY and CDR2 SAAADI. The chain's CDR3 is CATRTSGTYEQYF. The CDR3 DNA sequence: TGCGCCACCCGGACTAGCGGTACCTACGAGCAGTACTTC.

The gene calls are TRBV6-5 and TRBJ1-1; no firm D call. Germline V gene data show CDR1 as MNHEY and CDR2 as SVGAGI. V gave up 6 bases and J gave up 1 base, with 9 bases separating them. The CDR3 length is 13 residues. The CDR3 spells CASRLIQNTEAFF. The CDR3 coding sequence is TGTGCCAGCAGGCTTATACAGAACACTGAAGCTTTCTTT.

This clone was counted a single time. This chain connects TRBV2 to TRBJ2-3; D remains ambiguous. Germline loops: CDR1 SNHLY, CDR2 FYNNEI. This CDR3 is 15 amino acids long. Between the trimmed V and J ends, which lost 3 bases and 0 bases, there was a span of 10 bases. CDR3 DNA sequence: TGTGCCAGCAGTGACAGCGTCGGGAGCACAGATACGCAGTATTTT. Its translation: CASSDSVGSTDTQYF.

The CDR3 sequence: CASALGSPLDRVYEQYF. CDR3 in DNA: TGTGCTAGTGCCCTGGGTTCCCCCCTTGACAGGGTCTACGAGCAGTACTTC. This rearrangement joins TRBV12-5 to TRBJ2-7, with 7 nucleotides matching TRBD1. The CDR3 extends over 17 amino acids. The V gene's germline CDR1 is LGHNT and CDR2 FRNRAP. J lost 3 bases, V lost 7 bases, and 18 bases had no gene match.

The V call is TRBV27, the J call TRBJ1-5; TRBD1 aligns across 9 bases. This CDR3 has 13 amino acids. Trimming took 6 bases from V and 5 from J; bases not matched to a gene: 2. Germline V gene sequence: CDR1 MNHEY, CDR2 SMNVEV (reference sequence). The CDR3 loop reads CASRRDRDQPQHF. DNA for the CDR3: TGTGCCAGCAGGAGGGACAGGGATCAGCCCCAGCATTTT.

The genes are TRBV5-1 and TRBJ2-1; 15 bases fit TRBD2. This CDR3 has 15 amino acids. The V segment lost 3 bases and the J segment 9 bases; nucleotides outside the gene matches: 4. Per the germline V gene, CDR1 is SGHRS and CDR2 is YFSETQ. CDR3 bases: TGCGCCAGCAGCTCGGGACTAGCGGGGGGAGCTGAGCAGTTCTTC. Its translation is CASSSGLAGGAEQFF.

The chain has TRBV7-2 and TRBJ1-3; D is perhaps TRBD1 (5 bases). CDR1 is SGHTA, CDR2 FQGNSA, per germline. The CDR3 is 16 residues long. V was trimmed by 5 bases and J by 1 base, leaving 15 bases between them. The CDR3 nucleotides read TGTGCCAGCAGCCTTATCCAGGGATGGTCTGGAAACACCATATATTTT. Translation gives CASSLIQGWSGNTIYF.

The chain combines TRBV5-1 with TRBJ2-5, with a weak D call TRBD1 (6 bases). V shed 0 bases and J shed 4 bases, with 16 bases lying between them. Germline lookup yields CDR1 SGHRS and CDR2 YFSETQ. This CDR3 has 16 amino acids. In DNA form, the CDR3 reads TGCGCCAGCAGCTTGGAAGCAGGGGTGTCAGGAGAGACCCAGTACTTC. It yields the protein CASSLEAGVSGETQYF.

The rearrangement links TRBV30 to TRBJ1-2; the D is unclear. Trimming took off 4 bases at V and 2 bases at J, with 5 bases between the two ends. This CDR3 is built from 11 residues. Germline V gene data show CDR1 as GTSNPN and CDR2 as SVGIG (reference sequence). In nucleotides, the CDR3 is TGTGCCTGGACATCAAACTATGGCTACACCTTC. Its translation: CAWTSNYGYTF.

A note on this clone: At the DNA level, this CDR3 is encoded by other sequences in the same sample as well. The V and J genes are TRBV5-6 and TRBJ2-3; 11 bases are shared with TRBD1. The CDR3 contains 15 residues. The trim removed 4 bases at V and 4 bases at J, leaving 5 bases unmatched. Germline values: CDR1 SGHDT, CDR2 YYEEEE. This CDR3 reads CASSLRTGGADTQYF. The DNA for the CDR3 is TGTGCCAGCAGCCTAAGGACAGGGGGCGCAGATACGCAGTATTTT.

For the CDR3, the DNA is TGCGCCAGCAGCCCCCAGGGGCTTAATGAAAAACTGTTTTTT. Amino acids: CASSPQGLNEKLFF. The rearrangement joins TRBV5-1 to TRBJ1-4, with D perhaps TRBD1 (6 bases). Germline CDR1 reads SGHRS; CDR2 reads YFSETQ. The length of the CDR3 is 14 residues. V was cut by 4 bases and J by 4 bases, with 11 bases left in between.

This clone came up a few times. This chain joins TRBV2 and TRBJ1-1; 7 bases map to TRBD1. V trimming: 4 bases; J trimming: 7 bases; junction bases outside the gene matches: 6. This CDR3 has 13 residues. Germline loops: CDR1 SNHLY, CDR2 FYNNEI. The DNA of the CDR3 is TGTGCCAGCAGTGTTTTAGGGGGCGGTGAAGCTTTCTTT. This gives the protein CASSVLGGGEAFF.

The gene calls are TRBV6-5 and TRBJ1-6; D uncertain. The CDR3 has 14 residues. Germline V gene lookup returns CDR1 MNHEY and CDR2 SVGAGI. V lost 5 bases, J lost 6 bases, and 11 bases lay in between. CDR3 amino acids: CASSVEAANSPLHF. The CDR3 nucleotides are TGTGCCAGCAGTGTAGAGGCGGCTAATTCACCCCTCCACTTT.

This chain connects TRBV2 to TRBJ1-2, with 8 bases lining up with TRBD1. Germline-derived CDR1 and CDR2 are SNHLY and FYNNEI. With 5 bases clipped from V and 5 bases from J, the junction kept 7 bases outside the gene matches. The CDR3 has 14 residues. CDR3 region: CASSPTGGEYGYTF. The CDR3 DNA reads as TGTGCCAGCAGTCCTACAGGGGGAGAGTATGGCTACACCTTC.

V usage is TRBV30 and J usage is TRBJ2-3; 9 nucleotides align to TRBD2. V gave up 2 bases and J gave up 1 base; unmatched junction bases: 1. There are 14 residues in the CDR3. Per germline, CDR1 GTSNPN and CDR2 SVGIG (reference sequence). The CDR3 reads CAWSLAGRTDTQYF. The CDR3 DNA follows: TGTGCCTGGAGTCTAGCGGGACGCACAGATACGCAGTATTTT.

The rearrangement uses TRBV10-2 and TRBJ2-7; possibly TRBD2 for D (6 bases). Trimming left V 8 bases short and J 1 base short, with 12 bases between. The CDR3 has 13 residues. CDR1 WSHSY and CDR2 SAAADI come from the germline V gene. Here the CDR3 DNA reads TGCGCCAGCGCGAACGGGAGATCCTACGAGCAGTACTTC. Translating it yields CASANGRSYEQYF.

The chain carries TRBV2 and TRBJ1-4, with no clear D. Germline loops: CDR1 SNHLY, CDR2 FYNNEI. CDR3 length: 16 amino acids. Deletions cut 3 bases from V and 0 bases from J, with 11 bases between. CDR3 region: CASSEWRPATNEKLFF. The CDR3 nucleotides are TGTGCCAGCAGTGAGTGGCGGCCGGCAACTAATGAAAAACTGTTTTTT. Using reference TRBV2 and TRBJ1-4 for the parts outside the CDR3, the full variable domain is EPEVTQTPSHQVTQMGQEVILRCVPISNHLYFYWYRQILGQKVEFLVSFYNNEISEKSEIFDDQFSVERPDGSNFTLKIRSTKLEDSAMYFCASSEWRPATNEKLFFGSGTQLSVL.

The chain uses TRBV7-2 and TRBJ2-3; 9 positions match TRBD1. The CDR3 consists of 15 residues. The trim removed 4 bases at V and 4 bases at J, leaving 6 bases unmatched. Germline V gives CDR1 SGHTA, CDR2 FQGNSA. Here the CDR3 reads CASSSYRGRPDTQYF. CDR3 bases: TGTGCCAGCAGCTCCTACAGGGGGCGCCCAGATACGCAGTATTTT.

This clone was observed a few times. The chain is built from TRBV10-1 and TRBJ1-4; TRBD1 is a possible D gene (6 bases). Trimming cost V 3 bases and J 15 bases, with 14 bases left between them. Germline V gene data show CDR1 as WNHNN and CDR2 as SYGVQD (reference sequence). This CDR3 is built from 12 residues. The CDR3 sequence: CASSDRQGTVFF. CDR3 bases: TGCGCCAGCAGTGATCGGCAGGGGACGGTGTTTTTT.

The chain uses TRBV6-5 and TRBJ2-7; 11 bases align to TRBD1. J gave up 3 bases and V 6 bases, and 7 bases lay outside the gene matches. Germline CDR1 and CDR2: MNHEY and SVGAGI. The CDR3 covers 15 residues. CDR3: CASSLPGQGVYEQYF. CDR3 DNA sequence: TGTGCCAGCAGCCTGCCGGGACAGGGGGTCTACGAGCAGTACTTC.

This sequence joins TRBV5-1 and TRBJ2-4; D not certain. V was pared by 0 bases and J by 1 base, with 11 bases between. The CDR3 has 16 residues. Germline assignment: CDR1 SGHRS and CDR2 YFSETQ. The CDR3 coding sequence is TGCGCCAGCAGCTTGGGACTTTTCCAGGCCAAAAACATTCAGTACTTC. It yields the protein CASSLGLFQAKNIQYF.

V and J are TRBV4-3 and TRBJ2-7, with TRBD2 identical over 9 bases. The CDR3 length is 14 residues. The junction had 6 bases not matched to a gene; V was cut back by 3 bases and J by 6 bases. CDR1 is LGHNA and CDR2 is YSLEER in the germline V gene. CDR3: CASSHDRLAVEQYF. The CDR3 coding sequence is TGCGCCAGCAGCCATGATCGACTAGCGGTCGAGCAGTACTTC.

This chain uses TRBV27 with TRBJ1-1; D gene ambiguous. Trimming removed 0 bases from V and 1 base from J, with 3 bases in between. Germline V CDR1 and CDR2: MNHEY, SMNVEV (reference sequence). The CDR3 is 13 residues long. CDR3 residues: CASSLSRNTEAFF. The CDR3 nucleotides read TGTGCCAGCAGTTTATCTCGGAACACTGAAGCTTTCTTT.

The chain couples TRBV27 to TRBJ2-7; 9 nucleotides match TRBD1. CDR3 size: 15 residues. The germline V gene encodes CDR1 MNHEY and CDR2 SMNVEV (reference sequence). The junction had 2 bases not matched to a gene; V was cut back by 1 base and J by 1 base. The CDR3 loop is CASSLYGTGSYEQYF. CDR3 DNA sequence: TGTGCCAGCAGTTTATATGGGACAGGGTCCTACGAGCAGTACTTC.

The J gene is TRBJ1-1, the V gene TRBV18; 7 positions match TRBD1. Germline V gives CDR1 KGHSH, CDR2 LQKENI. The ends lost 1 base at V and 4 bases at J; junction bases unmatched: 3. The CDR3 spans 14 residues. CDR3 sequence (DNA): TGTGCCAGCTCACCACAGGGGGCAGGCACTGAAGCTTTCTTT. It is translated as CASSPQGAGTEAFF.

CDR3 DNA sequence: TGTGCCTGGAGTGCTACAGTGAACACTGAAGCTTTCTTT. Translated: CAWSATVNTEAFF. V usage is TRBV30 and J usage is TRBJ1-1, with D unclear. Germline assignment: CDR1 GTSNPN and CDR2 SVGIG (reference sequence). V was pared by 1 base and J by 0 bases, with 6 bases between. This CDR3 is 13 amino acids long.